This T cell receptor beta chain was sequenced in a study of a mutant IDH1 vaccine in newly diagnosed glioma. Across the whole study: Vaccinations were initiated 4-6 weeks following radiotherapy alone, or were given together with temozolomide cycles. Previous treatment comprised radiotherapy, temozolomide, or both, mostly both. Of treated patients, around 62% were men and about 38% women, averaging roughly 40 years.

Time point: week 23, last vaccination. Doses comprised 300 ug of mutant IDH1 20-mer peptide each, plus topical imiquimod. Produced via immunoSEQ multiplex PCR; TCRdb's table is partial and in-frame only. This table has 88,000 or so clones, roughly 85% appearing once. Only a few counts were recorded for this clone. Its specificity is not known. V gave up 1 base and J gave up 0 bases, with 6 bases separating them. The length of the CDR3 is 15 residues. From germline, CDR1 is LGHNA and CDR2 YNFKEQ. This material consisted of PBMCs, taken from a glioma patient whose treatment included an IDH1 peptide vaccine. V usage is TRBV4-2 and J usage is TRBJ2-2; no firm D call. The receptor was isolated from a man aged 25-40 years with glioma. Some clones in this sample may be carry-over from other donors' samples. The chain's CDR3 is CASSQGFANTGELFF. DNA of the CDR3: TGTGCCAGCAGCCAAGGGTTCGCGAACACCGGGGAGCTGTTTTTT.